Listed below are T cell receptor beta chains from one sample, sequenced in a study of shared clonotypes between healthy human individuals. Profiling relied on immunoSEQ multiplex PCR, and the TCRdb table lists in-frame clones only, not all of them. The repertoire holds approximately 1,000,000 clones, with roughly 80% as singletons. The sample consisted of memory CD4+ T cells from PBMCs. The receptor source for this set is a man aged 18 to 29 in good health. Some clones in this sample may be carry-over from other donors' samples. The CDR3 runs from the conserved cysteine through the conserved F or W. D genes are given only for firm matches. Some rows mark clone size as missing; the rest say once, few, many or name a class of expanded clone.

. TRBJ2-7 TRBV5-1 . TGCGCCAGCAGCCCTAGGGCAGGAGCAATCTCCTACGAGCAGTACTTC CASSPRAGAISYEQYF
. TRBJ1-1 TRBV7-9 TRBD1 TGTGCCAGCAGCCTGCTACAGGGGGCAAGGTACACTGAAGCTTTCTTT CASSLLQGARYTEAFF
. TRBJ2-5 TRBV20-1 . TGCAGTGCTAGAGGGGCGGAGACCCAGTACTTC CSARGAETQYF
. TRBJ1-1 TRBV5-1 TRBD1 TGCGCCAGCAGCTTAACCGGGACAGGGGGCTCTAGGACTGAAGCTTTCTTT CASSLTGTGGSRTEAFF
. TRBJ2-1 TRBV7-3 . TGTGCCAGCAGCCTTACAGGCACCTCCTACAATGAGCAGTTCTTC CASSLTGTSYNEQFF
. TRBJ2-7 TRBV2 TRBD1 TGTGCCAGCAGAAAAAGTGAGACAGGGCTCCACGAGCAGTACTTC CASRKSETGLHEQYF
. TRBJ2-7 TRBV7-9 TRBD1 TGTGCCAGCAGCGTTACAGGGACAGGGGGTGAGCAGTACTTC CASSVTGTGGEQYF
. TRBJ2-1 TRBV9 . TGTGCCAGCAGCGTATCGCAAGGGTCCTACAATGAGCAGTTCTTC CASSVSQGSYNEQFF
. TRBJ2-1 TRBV18 TRBD2 TGTGCCAGCTCAAGGGAGGGCATCTACAATGAGCAGTTCTTC CASSREGIYNEQFF
few TRBJ2-2 TRBV30 . TGTGCCTGGAGTGTACAGACTATGAACACCGGGGAGCTGTTTTTT CAWSVQTMNTGELFF
. TRBJ2-3 TRBV7-2 TRBD2 TGTGCCAGCAGCTTAATGCAGCGGGGAACAGATACGCAGTATTTT CASSLMQRGTDTQYF
. TRBJ2-3 TRBV5-1 . TGCGCCAGCAGCCGCTGGGGGACCACAGATACGCAGTATTTT CASSRWGTTDTQYF
. TRBJ1-1 TRBV4-1 . TGCGCCAGCAGCCAAGTCGGCCAGGGGAACACTGAAGCTTTCTTT CASSQVGQGNTEAFF
. TRBJ2-5 TRBV2 TRBD2 TGTGCCAGCGGACTAGCGGGAGTCAGGGAGACCCAGTACTTC CASGLAGVRETQYF
. TRBJ2-5 TRBV5-6 . TGTGCCAGCAGCGGGCGTCGGGGGTGGGAGCAGTACTTC CASSGRRGWEQYF
. TRBJ1-5 TRBV4-2 . TGTGCCAGCAGCCAAGATCTGGGGTATAGCAATCAGCCCCAGCATTTT CASSQDLGYSNQPQHF
. TRBJ2-1 TRBV4-1 . TGCGCCAGCAGCCAACTAACTCCCCGGGACGGGAAGTTCTTC CASSQLTPRDGKFF
once TRBJ2-7 TRBV2 TRBD2 TGTGCCAGCAGTGTACTAGCGGGAAATGAGCAGTACTTC CASSVLAGNEQYF
. TRBJ1-4 TRBV28 . TGTGCCAGCAAAAAGGCGAATGAAAAACTGTTTTTT CASKKANEKLFF
. TRBJ1-1 TRBV5-1 . TGCGCCAGCAGCCCCCCTCCCCGGGGGAGACACACTGAAGCTTTCTTT CASSPPPRGRHTEAFF
once TRBJ2-7 TRBV5-1 TRBD2 TGCGCCAGCAGCTCATGGACTAGCGGGAGCTACGAGCAGTACTTC CASSSWTSGSYEQYF
. TRBJ2-1 TRBV6-6 . TGTGCCAGCAGTTACAATGAGCAGTTCTTC CASSYNEQFF
. TRBJ2-1 TRBV28 . TGTGCCAGCAGCCCTTTCTCTTTCGGGGACAATGAGCAGTTCTTC CASSPFSFGDNEQFF
few TRBJ2-6 TRBV5-1 . TGCGCCAGCGGCGGGACGGGTGCTGGGGCCAACGTCCTGACTTTC CASGGTGAGANVLTF
. TRBJ1-2 TRBV5-6 . TGTGCCAGCAGCTTGGTCGGGGCGAAAGGCTACACCTTC CASSLVGAKGYTF
. TRBJ2-2 TRBV29-1 . TGCAGCGTTAAGGGTCTGCTGACGGAAACCGGGGAGCTGTTTTTT CSVKGLLTETGELFF
. TRBJ2-3 TRBV5-1 . TGCGCCAGCACATCGGACCACCTCAATACGCAGTATTTT CASTSDHLNTQYF
. TRBJ2-3 TRBV5-4 . TGTGCCAGCAGCTTGTTGGTGGGGGGCCTCACAGATACGCAGTATTTT CASSLLVGGLTDTQYF
. TRBJ1-1 TRBV5-1 TRBD1 TGCGCCAGCAGCCTGATGGACAGGGAGGACACTGAAGCTTTCTTT CASSLMDREDTEAFF
. TRBJ2-3 TRBV5-1 TRBD2 TGCGCCAGTTCGACTAGCGGGAGTCAAACAGATACGCAGTATTTT CASSTSGSQTDTQYF
. TRBJ1-1 TRBV5-4 . TGTGCCAGCAGCTTGTTGTCGGACACTGAAGCTTTCTTT CASSLLSDTEAFF
. TRBJ1-5 TRBV7-9 . TGTGCCAGCAGCTTGGCGGGTTGGAGCAATCAGCCCCAGCATTTT CASSLAGWSNQPQHF
. TRBJ1-2 TRBV4-2 . TGTGCCAGCAGCCAAGATTTGGCAGGGAACTATGGCTACACCTTC CASSQDLAGNYGYTF
few TRBJ2-5 TRBV5-1 . TGCGCCAGCAGCTTCCAGCCACAAGAGACCCAGTACTTC CASSFQPQETQYF
. TRBJ2-2 TRBV5-1 . TGCGCCAGCAGCTTGGGAAGAGGGAGTGCGAACACCGGGGAGCTGTTTTTT CASSLGRGSANTGELFF
. TRBJ2-1 TRBV5-4 TRBD1 TGTGCCAGCAGCTCCGGGACAGGGGATTACAATGAGCAGTTCTTC CASSSGTGDYNEQFF
. TRBJ1-5 TRBV19 . TGTGCCAGTAGTACCAGGGGAAGCAATCAGCCCCAGCATTTT CASSTRGSNQPQHF
once TRBJ1-2 TRBV7-9 . TGTGCCAGCAGCTTAGTTGGGGGCAGTACTGATGGCTACACCTTC CASSLVGGSTDGYTF
few TRBJ2-7 TRBV5-8 . TGTGCCAGCAGCTCCTGGGGGGACAGTTACGAGCAGTACTTC CASSSWGDSYEQYF
. TRBJ2-1 TRBV7-2 TRBD2 TGTGCCAGCAGCTTAGCTAGCGGGACATTCAATGAGCAGTTCTTC CASSLASGTFNEQFF
. TRBJ1-5 TRBV5-8 . TGTGCCAGCAGCTTTAGGGGGACCAATCAGCCCCAGCATTTT CASSFRGTNQPQHF
. TRBJ2-6 TRBV7-8 . TGTGCCAGCAACGTTAGAGGGGCCGGCAGAAGCTTCACTTTC CASNVRGAGRSFTF
few TRBJ1-5 TRBV30 TRBD1 TGTGCCTGGAGTGCAGGGGGCGCCTACGCAGATCAGCCCCAGCATTTT CAWSAGGAYADQPQHF
. TRBJ2-2 TRBV7-3 . TGTGCCAGCAGCTTAGGAGCGAACACCGGGGAGCTGTTTTTT CASSLGANTGELFF
. TRBJ2-4 TRBV28 . TGTGCCTCCGCGGATCCCAAAAACATTCAGTACTTC CASADPKNIQYF
. TRBJ2-7 TRBV5-1 TRBD1 TGCGCCAGCAGCCTCACTACAGGGGGCACTCTCGGCTACGAGCAGTACTTC CASSLTTGGTLGYEQYF
. TRBJ1-4 TRBV5-1 TRBD1 TGCGCCAGCAGCGGCCAGGGGGCGGCTGGGGAAAAACTGTTTTTT CASSGQGAAGEKLFF
. TRBJ2-7 TRBV7-2 TRBD2 TGTGCCAGCAGCCCCTCCGGCAGACTAGCGGGAGGGAAGCAGTACTTC CASSPSGRLAGGKQYF
. TRBJ1-3 TRBV2 . TGTGCCAGCAGTGGGATGGGGAGTCTTATGGGAAACACCATATATTTT CASSGMGSLMGNTIYF
few TRBJ2-3 TRBV7-9 . TGTGCCAGCATTGGCCCTGCAGGGGATACGCAGTATTTT CASIGPAGDTQYF
few TRBJ2-6 TRBV19 TRBD1 TGTGCCAGTACCCACAGGGGATCTGGGGCCAACGTCCTGACTTTC CASTHRGSGANVLTF
. TRBJ2-7 TRBV5-6 . TGTGCCAGCAGTCCTTGGAAGGATCCCTACGAGCAGTACTTC CASSPWKDPYEQYF